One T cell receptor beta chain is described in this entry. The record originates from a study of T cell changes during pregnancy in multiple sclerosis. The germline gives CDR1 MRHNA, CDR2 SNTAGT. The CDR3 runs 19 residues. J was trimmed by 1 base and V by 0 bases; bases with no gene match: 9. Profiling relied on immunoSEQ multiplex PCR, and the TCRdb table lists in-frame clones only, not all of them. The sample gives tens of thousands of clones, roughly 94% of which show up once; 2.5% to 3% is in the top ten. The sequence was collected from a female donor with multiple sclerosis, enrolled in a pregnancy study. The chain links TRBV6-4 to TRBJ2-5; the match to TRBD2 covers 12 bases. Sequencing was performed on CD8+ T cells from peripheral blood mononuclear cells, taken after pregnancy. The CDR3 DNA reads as TGTGCCAGCAGTGACTCGACTAGCGGGAGTACCCGCTTCCAAGAGACCCAGTACTTC. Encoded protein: CASSDSTSGSTRFQETQYF.